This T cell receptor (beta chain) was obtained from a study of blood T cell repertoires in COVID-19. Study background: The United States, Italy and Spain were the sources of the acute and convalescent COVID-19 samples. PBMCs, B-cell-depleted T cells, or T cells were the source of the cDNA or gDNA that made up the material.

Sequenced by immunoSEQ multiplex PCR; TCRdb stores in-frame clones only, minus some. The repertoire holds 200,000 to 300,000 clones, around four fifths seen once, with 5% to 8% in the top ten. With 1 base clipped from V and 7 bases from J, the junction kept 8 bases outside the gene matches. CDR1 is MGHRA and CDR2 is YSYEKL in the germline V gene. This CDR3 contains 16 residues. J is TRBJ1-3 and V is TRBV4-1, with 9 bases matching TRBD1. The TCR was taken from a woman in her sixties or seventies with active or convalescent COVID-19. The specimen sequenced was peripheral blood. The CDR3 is CASSQGYRDRGNTIYF. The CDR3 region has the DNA TGCGCCAGCAGCCAAGGTTACCGTGACAGGGGGAACACCATATATTTT.